This record looks at one T cell receptor beta chain sequence and its context. The data were obtained in a study of sequential checkpoint blockade in melanoma. As for the study in general: Patients were randomized 1:1 to nivolumab-then-ipilimumab or ipilimumab-then-nivolumab first-line. Both treatment sequences were followed by maintenance nivolumab.

This CDR3 region has 15 residues. CDR1 and CDR2 (germline): WSHSY, SAAADI. V gave up 1 base and J gave up 5 bases, with 12 bases separating them. Profiling relied on immunoSEQ multiplex PCR, and the TCRdb table lists in-frame clones only, not all of them. The sample yields 18,000 or so clones, about 74% seen once. The treatment denotes: randomized to nivolumab then ipilimumab (arm A) or the reverse (arm B). Patients had received no earlier DNA-damaging chemotherapy. From thawed PBMCs, live CD3+CD8+ cells negative for CD19 and CD56 were sorted. The chain employs TRBV10-2 and TRBJ2-1, with D perhaps matching TRBD2 (6 bases). The source material was CD8+ T cells sorted from blood (inferred from file names), sampled from a patient given nivolumab and ipilimumab in sequence. This TCR came from a human donor with melanoma. The CDR3 here is CASSELGTGNNEQFF. The CDR3 DNA is TGCGCCAGCAGTGAGTTGGGGACTGGAAACAATGAGCAGTTCTTC.